The clone carrying this T cell receptor (beta chain) was found many times. Its antigen is currently unknown. This entry is derived from a study of T-cell reconstitution after alpha-beta-depleted transplantation in children. Study-level results: Where some patients showed high TCRbeta diversity at day 60, it came from recipient T cells and thymic progenitors that had survived.

CDR3 size: 12 residues. The V gene lost 6 bases and the J gene lost 5 bases, with 7 bases spanning the gap. Germline-derived CDR1 and CDR2 are MDHEN and SYDVKM. TCRbeta library preparation incorporated unique molecular identifiers. MiXCR was run by TCRdb on the PCR reads, yielding one entry per CDR3 protein. Among about 200,000 distinct CDR3 sequences listed, under 8.5% were seen once. Sample: PBMCs, taken before TCRalphabeta/CD19-depleted stem cell transplant. V and J are TRBV28 and TRBJ2-2, with TRBD1 as a possible D gene (5 bases). This clonotype was sampled from a boy aged 2 to 9 with acute lymphoblastic leukemia, due to receive a stem cell transplant. CDR3 DNA: TGTGCCAGCAGGCGACAGACCGGGGAGCTGTTTTTT. Its protein is CASRRQTGELFF.